The 27 T cell receptor beta chains below all came from one sample that was sequenced in a study of CD4+ T cells in melanoma. Produced via immunoSEQ multiplex PCR; TCRdb's table is partial and in-frame only. Here the sample spans around 110,000 clones, approximately 92% being singletons. Sequencing was done on a sample of peripheral blood. The receptors originated from a human donor with melanoma.

The chain recombines TRBV29-1 with TRBJ2-1, with 7 bases lining up with TRBD1. Germline trimming cut 7 bases from V and 5 bases from J; bases unmatched to any gene: 11. The CDR3 is made up of 14 amino acids. Germline values: CDR1 SQVTM, CDR2 ANQGSEA. The DNA of the CDR3 is TGCAGCGGTTCTGACAGGGCTTTGGACAATGAGCAGTTCTTC. Translating gives CSGSDRALDNEQFF.

V is TRBV18 and J is TRBJ2-3; the D is unclear. This CDR3 is built from 13 residues. Germline loops: CDR1 KGHSH, CDR2 LQKENI. V was shortened by 6 bases and J by 1 base, with 8 bases between the two germline ends. In nucleotides, the CDR3 is TGTGCCAGCTCGTTCCGCCGCACAGATACGCAGTATTTT. Protein sequence: CASSFRRTDTQYF.

The V gene is TRBV5-1, the J gene TRBJ2-1, with TRBD2 matching 10 bases. The J segment lost 5 bases and the V segment lost 5 bases, leaving 13 bases of the junction unmatched. The CDR3 covers 17 residues. The germline V gene encodes CDR1 SGHRS and CDR2 YFSETQ. The CDR3 protein is CASRFLAGVRDDNEQFF. The CDR3 DNA is TGCGCCAGCAGATTCCTAGCGGGAGTTAGGGACGACAATGAGCAGTTCTTC.

The V call is TRBV4-1, the J call TRBJ1-4, with 8 bases lining up with TRBD1. This CDR3 is 15 amino acids long. Germline loops: CDR1 MGHRA, CDR2 YSYEKL. Losses at the gene ends were 1 base for V and 7 bases for J; bases not matched to a gene: 5. The CDR3 nucleotides are TGCGCCAGCAGCCAAGGACAGGGGCGCGGTGAAAAACTGTTTTTT. Amino acids: CASSQGQGRGEKLFF.

This chain connects TRBV4-1 to TRBJ2-3, with TRBD2 identical over 11 bases. The V segment lost 2 bases and the J segment 4 bases; nucleotides outside the gene matches: 17. Germline V gene sequence: CDR1 MGHRA, CDR2 YSYEKL. This CDR3 comprises 20 residues. The CDR3 DNA follows: TGCGCCAGCAGCCAATACCCCTCGGGCTATGGACTAGCGGGCGCAGATACGCAGTATTTT. Translating it yields CASSQYPSGYGLAGADTQYF.

The chain carries TRBV18 and TRBJ1-4; possibly TRBD1 for D (5 bases). V was cut by 5 bases and J by 2 bases, with 15 bases left in between. CDR1 is KGHSH, CDR2 LQKENI, per germline. The CDR3 is 16 amino acids. The CDR3 DNA follows: TGTGCCAGCTCAAAACGAACGGGACTTACTAATGAAAAACTGTTTTTT. Its translation is CASSKRTGLTNEKLFF.

The gene calls are TRBV6-5 and TRBJ1-1, with D possibly being TRBD1 (5 bases). This CDR3 is built from 16 residues. V lost 2 bases and J lost 11, with 24 bases in between. Germline V CDR1 and CDR2: MNHEY, SVGAGI. Here the CDR3 DNA reads TGTGCCAGCAGTTACACAGACTCCGGGACCACGTGGAAGGCTTTCTTT. Its protein product is CASSYTDSGTTWKAFF.

The V and J genes are TRBV7-9 and TRBJ2-3, with no clear D. This CDR3 region has 13 residues. CDR1 is SEHNR, CDR2 FQNEAQ, per germline (reference sequence). The V and J ends lost 5 bases and 6 bases respectively, with 12 bases between them. CDR3 region: CASSLKPKDTQYF. Here the CDR3 DNA reads TGTGCCAGCAGCCTGAAACCGAAGGATACGCAGTATTTT. Full variable domain (rest looked up from reference TRBV7-9 and TRBJ2-3): DTGVSQNPRHKITKRGQNVTFRCDPISEHNRLYWYRQTLGQGPEFLTYFQNEAQLEKSRLLSDRFSAERPKGSFSTLEIQRTEQGDSAMYLCASSLKPKDTQYFGPGTRLTVL.

The chain couples TRBV5-3 to TRBJ1-6; 9 bases match TRBD1. TRBV5-3 has ORF status, its function being uncertain. Unmatched junction bases numbered 6, after V lost 8 bases and J lost 9 bases. This CDR3 comprises 13 residues. CDR3 nucleotide sequence: TGTGCCAGCGGCACAGGGGGCGGTTCACCCCTCCACTTT. Translated: CASGTGGGSPLHF.

The V and J genes are TRBV10-2 and TRBJ2-1, with D possibly matching TRBD2 (5 bases). In germline, CDR1 is WSHSY, CDR2 SAAADI. Trimming took 3 bases from V and 11 from J, leaving 11 bases between them. The CDR3 is 12 amino acids. The CDR3 DNA reads TGCGCCAGCAGTGATTTAAGGAGGAAGCAGTTCTTC. It codes for CASSDLRRKQFF.

This sequence joins TRBV28 and TRBJ2-2, with TRBD1 as a possible D gene (5 bases). Trimming left V 5 bases short and J 2 bases short, with 12 bases between. Germline values: CDR1 MDHEN, CDR2 SYDVKM. This CDR3 region has 15 residues. The CDR3 is CASSPRTPNTGELFF. In nucleotides, the CDR3 is TGTGCCAGCAGTCCCCGGACACCAAACACCGGGGAGCTGTTTTTT.

The chain has TRBV7-2 and TRBJ2-3; no definite D call. V was trimmed by 5 bases and J by 6 bases, leaving 12 bases between them. CDR1 SGHTA and CDR2 FQGNSA come from the germline V gene. The CDR3 runs to 13 residues. Here the CDR3 DNA reads TGTGCCAGCAGCGACATGGTCGGTGATACGCAGTATTTT. This codes for CASSDMVGDTQYF.

The CDR3 region is CASSPPTSGGRTDTQYF. CDR3 bases: TGTGCCAGCTCACCACCGACTAGCGGGGGCCGCACAGATACGCAGTATTTT. The chain carries TRBV18 and TRBJ2-3; 12 positions match TRBD2. This CDR3 contains 17 residues. Germline V CDR1 and CDR2: KGHSH, LQKENI. With 0 bases clipped from V and 1 base from J, the junction kept 2 bases outside the gene matches.

This clone has just one count. V and J are TRBV18 and TRBJ2-2, with D tentatively TRBD2 (5 bases). Trimming pared 2 bases from V and 6 bases from J, leaving 10 bases between. Germline CDR1 KGHSH, CDR2 LQKENI. The CDR3 contains 14 residues. The CDR3 coding sequence is TGTGCCAGCTCACCAGCGCGGGCGGCCGGGGAGCTGTTTTTT. It specifies CASSPARAAGELFF.

The V and J genes are TRBV9 and TRBJ2-2, with TRBD1 matching over 7 bases. V lost 0 bases to trimming and J lost 4 bases; unmatched junction nucleotides: 3. CDR1 is SGDLS and CDR2 is YYNGEE in the germline V gene. The CDR3 sequence is 15 residues long. Here the CDR3 reads CASSVEGAFTGELFF. CDR3 sequence (DNA): TGTGCCAGCAGCGTAGAGGGGGCATTCACCGGGGAGCTGTTTTTT.

The V gene is TRBV4-2, the J gene TRBJ2-7; no definite D call. Between the trimmed V and J ends, which lost 0 bases and 6 bases, there was a span of 24 bases. Germline V CDR1 and CDR2: LGHNA, YNFKEQ. The CDR3 length is 18 residues. The CDR3 here is CASSQENKFRVSPGEQYF. In nucleotides, the CDR3 is TGTGCCAGCAGCCAAGAAAATAAGTTCCGGGTATCTCCAGGCGAGCAGTACTTC.

The chain carries TRBV2 and TRBJ2-1; unclear D gene. Germline-derived CDR1 and CDR2 are SNHLY and FYNNEI. The CDR3 totals 14 residues. V lost 8 bases and J 6 bases, leaving 17 bases between the germline ends. The CDR3 is CASLFDNPLNEQFF. CDR3 in DNA: TGTGCCAGCCTCTTCGACAATCCCCTCAATGAGCAGTTCTTC.

This rearrangement joins TRBV5-5 to TRBJ2-2, with 7 bases aligning to TRBD1. V gave up 4 bases and J gave up 2 bases; unmatched junction bases: 8. The CDR3 is made up of 16 amino acids. The germline V gene encodes CDR1 SGHKS and CDR2 YYEKEE (reference sequence). The CDR3 spells CASSPRTGANTGELFF. The CDR3 DNA reads TGTGCCAGCAGCCCTCGCACAGGGGCAAACACCGGGGAGCTGTTTTTT.

V and J are TRBV5-1 and TRBJ2-7; 7 nucleotides align to TRBD2. The CDR3 is made up of 13 amino acids. V gave up 0 bases and J gave up 5 bases; unmatched junction bases: 2. The germline V gene encodes CDR1 SGHRS and CDR2 YFSETQ. CDR3 nucleotide sequence: TGCGCCAGCAGCTTGGCCAGCGGGAACGAGCAGTACTTC. It is translated as CASSLASGNEQYF.

J is TRBJ2-7 and V is TRBV9; 8 positions agree with TRBD2. Germline CDR1 reads SGDLS; CDR2 reads YYNGEE. The CDR3 covers 15 residues. J was trimmed by 4 bases and V by 3 bases; bases with no gene match: 9. CDR3 amino acids: CASSAGTRETYEQYF. The CDR3 DNA follows: TGTGCCAGCAGCGCCGGGACTAGGGAGACGTACGAGCAGTACTTC.

The chain carries TRBV6-5 and TRBJ1-6; D unresolved. The germline V and J ends were trimmed by 7 bases and 4 bases, with 11 bases remaining between them. CDR1 and CDR2 from the germline V gene are MNHEY and SVGAGI. The CDR3 extends over 14 amino acids. In DNA, the CDR3 is TGTGCCAGCACTTTAGGACGGTATAATTCACCCCTCCACTTT. Its translation: CASTLGRYNSPLHF.

This clone was observed once. The V call is TRBV7-2, the J call TRBJ2-3; weak D call: TRBD1 (6 bases). CDR3 size: 14 residues. Germline lookup yields CDR1 SGHTA and CDR2 FQGNSA. V was trimmed by 0 bases and J by 4 bases, leaving 8 bases between them. Here the CDR3 DNA reads TGTGCCAGCAGCTTAGCGGGGGCCGCAGATACGCAGTATTTT. It codes for CASSLAGAADTQYF.

This chain connects TRBV27 to TRBJ1-2; TRBD1 matches 7 bases. The length of the CDR3 is 12 residues. Germline CDR1 MNHEY, CDR2 SMNVEV (reference sequence). J was trimmed by 8 bases and V by 8 bases; bases with no gene match: 8. CDR3 sequence (DNA): TGTGCCAGCTCACCGGACAGGATAGGCTACACCTTC. Its protein is CASSPDRIGYTF.

The chain recombines TRBV5-8 with TRBJ2-5; TRBD1 aligns across 7 bases. CDR3 length: 15 residues. V lost 1 base, J lost 4 bases, and 7 bases stayed unmatched. Germline V lookup: CDR1 SGHTS, CDR2 YDEGEE. This CDR3 is CASSLTGTEGETQYF. As DNA, the CDR3 is TGTGCCAGCAGCTTGACCGGGACAGAGGGAGAGACCCAGTACTTC.

The gene calls are TRBV7-2 and TRBJ1-4; D not certain. Trimming removed 5 bases at V and 5 bases at J, with 6 bases between. Germline V gives CDR1 SGHTA, CDR2 FQGNSA. This CDR3 is 12 amino acids long. The CDR3 region is CASSPQNEKLFF. The CDR3 nucleotides read TGTGCCAGCAGCCCACAAAATGAAAAACTGTTTTTT.

This sequence joins TRBV12-5 and TRBJ2-7; possibly TRBD2 for D (5 bases). The V gene lost 0 bases and the J gene lost 9 bases, with 9 bases spanning the gap. This CDR3 comprises 12 residues. The germline CDR1 and CDR2 sequences are LGHNT and FRNRAP. CDR3 region: CASGLVWERQYF. CDR3 DNA sequence: TGTGCTAGTGGTTTGGTGTGGGAGCGGCAGTACTTC.

V is TRBV7-8 and J is TRBJ1-3; D unresolved. This CDR3 region has 13 residues. The germline gives CDR1 SGHVS, CDR2 FQNEAQ. The germline V and J ends were trimmed by 5 bases and 1 base, with 6 bases remaining between them. In nucleotides, the CDR3 is TGTGCCAGCAGCACCACATCTGGAAACACCATATATTTT. Translation: CASSTTSGNTIYF.